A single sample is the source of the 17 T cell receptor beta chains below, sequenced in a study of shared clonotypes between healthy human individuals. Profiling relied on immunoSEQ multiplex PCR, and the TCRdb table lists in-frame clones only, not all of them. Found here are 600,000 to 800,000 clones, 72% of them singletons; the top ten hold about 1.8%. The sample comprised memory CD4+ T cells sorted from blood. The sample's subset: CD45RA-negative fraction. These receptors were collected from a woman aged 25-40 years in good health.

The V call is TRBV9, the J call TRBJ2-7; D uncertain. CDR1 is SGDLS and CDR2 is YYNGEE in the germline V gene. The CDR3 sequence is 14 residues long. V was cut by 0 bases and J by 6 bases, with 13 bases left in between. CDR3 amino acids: CASSVAHASGEQYF. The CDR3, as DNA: TGTGCCAGCAGCGTAGCCCACGCCTCTGGCGAGCAGTACTTC.

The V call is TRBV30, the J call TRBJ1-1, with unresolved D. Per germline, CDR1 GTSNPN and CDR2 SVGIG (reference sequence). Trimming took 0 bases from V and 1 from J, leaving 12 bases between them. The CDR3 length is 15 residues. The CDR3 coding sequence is TGTGCCTGGAGTGTACGAGGCGGAAAGAACACTGAAGCTTTCTTT. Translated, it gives CAWSVRGGKNTEAFF.

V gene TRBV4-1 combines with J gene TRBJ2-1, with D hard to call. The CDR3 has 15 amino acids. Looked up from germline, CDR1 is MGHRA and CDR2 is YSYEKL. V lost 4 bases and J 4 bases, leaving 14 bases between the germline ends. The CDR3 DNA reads TGCGCCAGCAGCCCGATAGCAGAACGATACAATGAGCAGTTCTTC. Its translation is CASSPIAERYNEQFF.

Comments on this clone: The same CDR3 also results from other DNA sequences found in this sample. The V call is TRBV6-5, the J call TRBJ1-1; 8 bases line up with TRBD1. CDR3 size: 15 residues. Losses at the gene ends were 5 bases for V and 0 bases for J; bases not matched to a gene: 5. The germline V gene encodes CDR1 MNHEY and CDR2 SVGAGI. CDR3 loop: CASSRDRGMNTEAFF. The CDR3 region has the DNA TGTGCCAGCAGTCGAGACAGGGGCATGAACACTGAAGCTTTCTTT.

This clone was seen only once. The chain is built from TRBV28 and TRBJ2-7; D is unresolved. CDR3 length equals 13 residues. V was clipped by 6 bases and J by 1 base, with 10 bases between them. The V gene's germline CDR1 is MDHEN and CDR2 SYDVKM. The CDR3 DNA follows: TGTGCCAGCAGAGGACCCCCTTCCTACGAGCAGTACTTC. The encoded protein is CASRGPPSYEQYF.

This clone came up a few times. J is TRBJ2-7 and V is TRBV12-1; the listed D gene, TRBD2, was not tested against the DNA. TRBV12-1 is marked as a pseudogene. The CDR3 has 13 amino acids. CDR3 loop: CASSLREFNEQYF. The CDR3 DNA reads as TGTGCCAGCAGCTTACGGGAGTTCAACGAGCAGTACTTC.

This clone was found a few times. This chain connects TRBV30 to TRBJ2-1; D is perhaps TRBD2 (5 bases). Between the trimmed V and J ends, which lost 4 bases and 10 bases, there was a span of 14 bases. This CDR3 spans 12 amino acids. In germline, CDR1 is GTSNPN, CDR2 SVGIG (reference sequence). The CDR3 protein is CAWKTLGGEQFF. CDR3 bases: TGTGCCTGGAAGACACTAGGAGGCGAGCAGTTCTTC.

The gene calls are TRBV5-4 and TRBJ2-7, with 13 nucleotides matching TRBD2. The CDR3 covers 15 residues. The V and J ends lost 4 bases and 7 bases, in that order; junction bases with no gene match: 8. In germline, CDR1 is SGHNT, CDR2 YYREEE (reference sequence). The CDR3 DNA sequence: TGTGCCAGCAGCACGTGGACTAGCGGGGGCCTGGAGCAGTACTTC. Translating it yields CASSTWTSGGLEQYF.

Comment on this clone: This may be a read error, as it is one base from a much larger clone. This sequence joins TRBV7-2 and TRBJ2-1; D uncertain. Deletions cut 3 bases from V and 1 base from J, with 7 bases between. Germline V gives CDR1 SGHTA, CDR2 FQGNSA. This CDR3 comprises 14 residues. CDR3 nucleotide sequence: TGTGCCAGCAGCTTGGCCAGTTCCTACAATGAGCAGTTCTTC. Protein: CASSLASSYNEQFF.

The CDR3 DNA follows: TGTGCCAGCAGTGGGATGAGGGAGTGGACTGAAGCTTTCTTT. It translates to CASSGMREWTEAFF. V is TRBV2 and J is TRBJ1-1; D unresolved. The CDR3 has 14 amino acids. Looked up from germline, CDR1 is SNHLY and CDR2 is FYNNEI. Trimming removed 4 bases at V and 5 bases at J, with 14 bases between.

The CDR3 loop reads CASSFEAPLRAVYGYTF. In DNA form, the CDR3 reads TGTGCCAGCAGCTTCGAGGCACCGCTCAGGGCAGTTTATGGCTACACCTTC. The chain carries TRBV5-6 and TRBJ1-2; tentative D call: TRBD1 (5 bases). From germline, CDR1 is SGHDT and CDR2 YYEEEE. Trimming pared 2 bases from V and 5 bases from J, leaving 22 bases between. The CDR3 is 17 residues long.

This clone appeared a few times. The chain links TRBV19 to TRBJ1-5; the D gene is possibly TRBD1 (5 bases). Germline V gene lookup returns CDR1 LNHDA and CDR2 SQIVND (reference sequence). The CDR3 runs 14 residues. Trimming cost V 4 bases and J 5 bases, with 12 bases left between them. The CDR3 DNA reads TGTGCCAGTAGTACAGGGACTCGAGATCAGCCCCAGCATTTT. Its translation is CASSTGTRDQPQHF.

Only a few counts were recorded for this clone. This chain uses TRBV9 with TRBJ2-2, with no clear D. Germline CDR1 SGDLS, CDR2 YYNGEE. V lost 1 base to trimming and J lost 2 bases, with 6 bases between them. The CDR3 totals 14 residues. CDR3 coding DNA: TGTGCCAGCAGCGTAACCTCTAACACCGGGGAGCTGTTTTTT. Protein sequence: CASSVTSNTGELFF.

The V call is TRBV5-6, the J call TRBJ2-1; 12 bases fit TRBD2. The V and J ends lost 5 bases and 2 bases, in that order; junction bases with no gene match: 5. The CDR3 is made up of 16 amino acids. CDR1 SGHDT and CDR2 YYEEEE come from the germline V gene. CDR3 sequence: CASRRRTSGTYNEQFF. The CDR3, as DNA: TGTGCCAGCAGACGTAGGACTAGCGGGACCTACAATGAGCAGTTCTTC.

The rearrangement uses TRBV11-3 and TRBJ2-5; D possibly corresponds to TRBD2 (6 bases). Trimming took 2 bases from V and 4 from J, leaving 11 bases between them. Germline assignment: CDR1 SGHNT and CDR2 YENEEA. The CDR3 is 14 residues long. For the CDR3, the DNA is TGTGCCAGCAGCTTATCGCGGGACCGAGAGACCCAGTACTTC. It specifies CASSLSRDRETQYF.

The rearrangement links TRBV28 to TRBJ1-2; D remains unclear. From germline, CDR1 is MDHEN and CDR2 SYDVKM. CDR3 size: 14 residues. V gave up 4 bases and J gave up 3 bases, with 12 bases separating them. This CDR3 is CASSSTDGYYGYTF. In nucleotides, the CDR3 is TGTGCCAGCAGTTCGACGGACGGATACTATGGCTACACCTTC.

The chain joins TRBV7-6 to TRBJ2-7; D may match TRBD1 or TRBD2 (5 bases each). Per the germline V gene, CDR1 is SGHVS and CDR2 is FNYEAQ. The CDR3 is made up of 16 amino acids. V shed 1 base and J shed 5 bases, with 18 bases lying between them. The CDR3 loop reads CASSLEGTGFGNEQYF. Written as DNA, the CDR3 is TGTGCCAGCAGCTTAGAAGGGACGGGGTTCGGTAACGAGCAGTACTTC.